These T cell receptor beta chains were read from a single sample in a study of blood T cell repertoires in COVID-19. Here immunoSEQ multiplex PCR was the method, and the copy in TCRdb shows in-frame clones only, minus some. Of fewer than 300,000 clones in the sample, about 86% are singletons; the top ten hold just under 3%. Sequencing used peripheral blood. The receptors shown here come from a woman aged 55-75 years with active or convalescent COVID-19. Each CDR3 is given with its conserved first and last residue. D genes are given only for firm matches. The size of a clone is reported for some rows only, either as once, few or many, or as a class for expanded clones.

j_call	d_call	v_call	clone_size	cdr3_aa	cdr3_nt
TRBJ1-6	.	TRBV9	.	CASGQGPNSPLHF	TGTGCCAGCGGGCAGGGGCCAAATTCACCCCTCCACTTT
TRBJ1-1	.	TRBV28	.	CASSLYPETVNTEAFF	TGTGCCAGCAGTTTATACCCCGAGACAGTGAACACTGAAGCTTTCTTT
TRBJ2-5	TRBD2	TRBV7-2	.	CASSLAGGYQTQYF	TGTGCCAGCAGCTTGGCCGGGGGGTATCAGACCCAGTACTTC
TRBJ2-1	TRBD2	TRBV2	few	CASREAGGLYNEQFF	TGTGCCAGCAGGGAGGCGGGGGGCCTATACAATGAGCAGTTCTTC
TRBJ2-1	TRBD2	TRBV9	few	CASSVVSGGTAEQFF	TGTGCCAGCAGCGTAGTTAGCGGGGGGACCGCTGAGCAGTTCTTC
TRBJ2-3	.	TRBV19	.	CASSIGKGLADTQYF	TGTGCCAGTAGTATAGGTAAGGGGCTCGCAGATACGCAGTATTTT
TRBJ2-3	TRBD2	TRBV7-2	.	CASSFRTSGWGDTQYF	TGTGCCAGCAGCTTCCGGACTAGCGGGTGGGGGGATACGCAGTATTTT
TRBJ2-3	TRBD2	TRBV24-1	few	CATSDHPTGAGGADTQYF	TGTGCCACCAGTGACCATCCTACAGGGGCGGGAGGGGCAGATACGCAGTATTTT
TRBJ2-1	.	TRBV10-1	.	CASSERPTGDNEQFF	TGCGCCAGCAGTGAGCGCCCTACTGGAGACAATGAGCAGTTCTTC
TRBJ1-3	.	TRBV5-1	.	CASSFHGSGNTIYF	TGCGCCAGCAGCTTTCACGGCTCTGGAAACACCATATATTTT
TRBJ1-2	TRBD1	TRBV7-3	.	CASSPSPGQGSYGYTF	TGTGCCAGCAGCCCGAGTCCGGGACAGGGCTCCTATGGCTACACCTTC
TRBJ1-1	.	TRBV15	.	CATSRDQDTEAFF	TGTGCCACCAGCAGAGATCAGGACACTGAAGCTTTCTTT
TRBJ1-6	.	TRBV15	.	CATSSAGFNSPLHF	TGTGCCACCAGCAGCGCGGGGTTTAATTCACCCCTCCACTTT
TRBJ2-5	TRBD2	TRBV4-1	.	CASSQGTSGVAETQYF	TGCGCCAGCAGCCAGGGGACTAGCGGGGTGGCGGAGACCCAGTACTTC
TRBJ2-7	.	TRBV5-4	.	CASSLQGHYEQYF	TGTGCCAGCAGCTTGCAGGGGCACTACGAGCAGTACTTC
TRBJ1-4	.	TRBV2	.	CASSKRQAVGEKLFF	TGTGCCAGCAGTAAGCGACAGGCGGTGGGTGAAAAACTGTTTTTT